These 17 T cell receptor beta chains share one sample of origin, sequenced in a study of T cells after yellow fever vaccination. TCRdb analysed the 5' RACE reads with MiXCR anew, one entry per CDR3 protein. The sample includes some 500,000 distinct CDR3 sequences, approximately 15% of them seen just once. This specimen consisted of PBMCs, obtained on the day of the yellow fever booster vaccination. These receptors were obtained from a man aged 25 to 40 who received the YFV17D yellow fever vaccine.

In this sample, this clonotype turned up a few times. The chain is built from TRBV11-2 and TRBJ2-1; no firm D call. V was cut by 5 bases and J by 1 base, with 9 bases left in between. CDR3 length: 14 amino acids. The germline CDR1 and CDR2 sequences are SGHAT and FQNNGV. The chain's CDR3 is CASSAARSYNEQFF. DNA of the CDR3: TGTGCCAGCAGCGCCGCCCGTTCCTACAATGAGCAGTTCTTC.

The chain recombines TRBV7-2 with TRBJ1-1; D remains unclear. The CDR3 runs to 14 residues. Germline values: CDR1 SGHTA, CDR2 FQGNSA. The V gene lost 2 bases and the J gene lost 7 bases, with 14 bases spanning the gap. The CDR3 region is CASSLNSALDEAFF. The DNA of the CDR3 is TGTGCCAGCAGCTTAAACTCCGCCTTGGATGAAGCTTTCTTT.

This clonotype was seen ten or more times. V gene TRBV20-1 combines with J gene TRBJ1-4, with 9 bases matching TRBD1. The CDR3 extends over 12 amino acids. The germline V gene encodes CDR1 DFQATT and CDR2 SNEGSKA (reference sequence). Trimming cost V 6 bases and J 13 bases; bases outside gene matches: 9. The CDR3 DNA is TGCAGTGCCCCGGGACAGGGAAAAGGACTGTTTTTT. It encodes CSAPGQGKGLFF.

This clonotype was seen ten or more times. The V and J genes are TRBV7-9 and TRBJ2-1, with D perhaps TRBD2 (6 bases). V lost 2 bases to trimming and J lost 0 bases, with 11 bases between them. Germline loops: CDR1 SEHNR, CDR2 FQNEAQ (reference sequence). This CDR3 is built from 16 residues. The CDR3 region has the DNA TGTGCCAGCAGCTTAAGTGGCGGGGCCTCCTACAATGAGCAGTTCTTC. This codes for CASSLSGGASYNEQFF. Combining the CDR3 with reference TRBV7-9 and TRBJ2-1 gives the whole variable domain DTGVSQNPRHKITKRGQNVTFRCDPISEHNRLYWYRQTLGQGPEFLTYFQNEAQLEKSRLLSDRFSAERPKGSFSTLEIQRTEQGDSAMYLCASSLSGGASYNEQFFGPGTRLTVL.

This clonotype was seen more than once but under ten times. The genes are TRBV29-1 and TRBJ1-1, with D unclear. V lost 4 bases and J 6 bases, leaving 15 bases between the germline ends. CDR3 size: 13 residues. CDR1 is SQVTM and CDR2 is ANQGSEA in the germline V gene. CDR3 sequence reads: CSVGVSGWAEAFF. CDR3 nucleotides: TGCAGCGTTGGAGTGTCGGGGTGGGCTGAAGCTTTCTTT. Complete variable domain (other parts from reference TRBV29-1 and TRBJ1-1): SAVISQKPSRDICQRGTSLTIQCQVDSQVTMMFWYRQQPGQSLTLIATANQGSEATYESGFVIDKFPISRPNLTFSTLTVSNMSPEDSSIYLCSVGVSGWAEAFFGQGTRLTVV.

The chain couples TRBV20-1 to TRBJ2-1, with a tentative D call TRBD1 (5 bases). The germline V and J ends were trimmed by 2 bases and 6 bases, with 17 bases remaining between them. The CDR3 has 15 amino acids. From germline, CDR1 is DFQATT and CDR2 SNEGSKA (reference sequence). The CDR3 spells CSARRGSPGPNEQFF. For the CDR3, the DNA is TGCAGTGCTAGAAGGGGCAGCCCAGGGCCCAATGAGCAGTTCTTC.

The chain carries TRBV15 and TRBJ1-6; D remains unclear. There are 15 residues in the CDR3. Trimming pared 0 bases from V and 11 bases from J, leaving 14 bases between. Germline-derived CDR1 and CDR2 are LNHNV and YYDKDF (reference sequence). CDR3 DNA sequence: TGTGCCACCAGCAGAGACCGGGATTGGAGTGCACCCCTCCACTTT. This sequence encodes CATSRDRDWSAPLHF.

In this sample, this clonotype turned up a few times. CDR3 bases: TGCAGCGTCTCAGGGGGGGCACTTACACTCACAGATACGCAGTATTTT. Translated: CSVSGGALTLTDTQYF. The chain uses TRBV29-1 and TRBJ2-3, with D possibly being TRBD1 or TRBD2 (7 bases each). The CDR3 covers 16 residues. V lost 6 bases, J lost 2 bases, and 21 bases lay in between. CDR1 and CDR2 from the germline V gene are SQVTM and ANQGSEA.

The CDR3 spells CASRLGPEANEKLFF. DNA for the CDR3: TGTGCCAGCAGGCTCGGACCCGAGGCTAATGAAAAACTGTTTTTT. This rearrangement joins TRBV27 to TRBJ1-4, with D hard to call. CDR1 MNHEY and CDR2 SMNVEV come from the germline V gene (reference sequence). Trimming removed 6 bases at V and 3 bases at J, with 14 bases between. The CDR3 has 15 residues.

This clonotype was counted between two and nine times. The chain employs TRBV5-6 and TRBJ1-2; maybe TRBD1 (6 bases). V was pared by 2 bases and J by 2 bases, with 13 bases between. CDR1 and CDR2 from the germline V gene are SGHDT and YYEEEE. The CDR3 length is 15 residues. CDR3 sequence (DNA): TGTGCCAGCAGCTTTTTCGAGGGGGAAAACTATGGCTACACCTTC. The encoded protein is CASSFFEGENYGYTF.

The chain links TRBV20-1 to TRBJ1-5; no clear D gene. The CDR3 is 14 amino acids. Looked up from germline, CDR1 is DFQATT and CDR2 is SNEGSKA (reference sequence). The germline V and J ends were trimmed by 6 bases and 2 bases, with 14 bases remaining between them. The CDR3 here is CSAERGLGNQPQHF. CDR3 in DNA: TGCAGTGCAGAAAGAGGGTTGGGCAATCAGCCCCAGCATTTT.

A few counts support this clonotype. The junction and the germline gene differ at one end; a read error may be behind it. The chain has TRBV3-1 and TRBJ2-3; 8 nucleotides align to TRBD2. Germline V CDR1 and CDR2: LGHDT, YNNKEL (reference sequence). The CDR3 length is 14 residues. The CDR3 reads CASSQGLAGDTQYF. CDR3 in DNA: TGTGCCAGCAGTCAAGGACTAGCTGGTGATACGCAGTATTTT.

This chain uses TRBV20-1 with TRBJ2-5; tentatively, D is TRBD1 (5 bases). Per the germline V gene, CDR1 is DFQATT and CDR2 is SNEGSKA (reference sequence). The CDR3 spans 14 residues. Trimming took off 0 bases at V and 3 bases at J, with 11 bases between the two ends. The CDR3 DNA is TGCAGTGCTAGAGACCCCGAGACAGAAGAGACCCAGTACTTC. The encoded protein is CSARDPETEETQYF.

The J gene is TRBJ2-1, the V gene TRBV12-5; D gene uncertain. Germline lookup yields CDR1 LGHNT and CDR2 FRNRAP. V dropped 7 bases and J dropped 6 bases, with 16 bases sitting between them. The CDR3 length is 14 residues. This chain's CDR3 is CASALEGPINEQFF. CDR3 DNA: TGTGCTAGTGCCCTTGAAGGACCGATCAATGAGCAGTTCTTC.

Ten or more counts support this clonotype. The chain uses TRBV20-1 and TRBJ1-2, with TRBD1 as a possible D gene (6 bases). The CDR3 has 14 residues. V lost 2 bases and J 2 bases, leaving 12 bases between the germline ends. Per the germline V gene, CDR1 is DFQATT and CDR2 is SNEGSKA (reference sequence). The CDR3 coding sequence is TGCAGTGCTAGAACCGGGACACCGAACTATGGCTACACCTTC. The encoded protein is CSARTGTPNYGYTF.

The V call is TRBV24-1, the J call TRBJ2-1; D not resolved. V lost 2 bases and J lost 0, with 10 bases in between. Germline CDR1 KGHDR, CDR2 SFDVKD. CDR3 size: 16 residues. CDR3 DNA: TGTGCCACCAGTGATTCCTCAAGGGACTCCTACAATGAGCAGTTCTTC. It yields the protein CATSDSSRDSYNEQFF.

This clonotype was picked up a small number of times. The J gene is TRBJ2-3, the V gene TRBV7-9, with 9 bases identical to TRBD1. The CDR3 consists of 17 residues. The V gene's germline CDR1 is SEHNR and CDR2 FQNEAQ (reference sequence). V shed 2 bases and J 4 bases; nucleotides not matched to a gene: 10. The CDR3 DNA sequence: TGTGCCAGCAGCTTAACGTGGGGGACAGGGTCCCCAGATACGCAGTATTTT. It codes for CASSLTWGTGSPDTQYF.